The sequence of this TCR beta chain was determined in a study of blood T cell repertoires in COVID-19 (TCRdb year 2020). Regarding the research as a whole: Collaborator samples came from the United States, Italy and Spain and covered acute and convalescent phases of COVID-19. Samples were obtained from the ongoing ImmuneRACE study (first 160 participants) and from over a thousand subjects provided by 6 global collaborators. Deeply sampled blood TCRbeta repertoires from subjects exposed to, actively infected with, or recovered from COVID-19 were included in the dataset. The repertoires were released in a freely available public database intended as a resource for research on the immune response to SARS-CoV-2. The sample metadata nearly always contained a de-identified subject ID, COVID-19 status, age in years and sex. Where HLA class I and class II types were available, the types were taken from metadata supplied by the sample provider, not from assay-based typing. The prospective study material was composed of cDNA or gDNA derived from T cells, B-cell-depleted T cells, or PBMCs.

The full study reports these points: How much clinical and demographic metadata was included differed by source and by participant, and the metadata was provided uncurated.

Comment on this clone: Its antigen target is currently unknown. There are no base qualities to consult, and no much larger clone falls within one base.

The junction carries 8 bases between V and J, which are trimmed by 0 bases and 5 bases respectively. CDR1 and CDR2 were assigned from the germline V gene (reference sequence) as SGHKS and YYEKEE. The CDR3 sequence holds 14 residues, the cysteine and phenylalanine included. Only CDR3 DNA is held: 42 bases, read in frame from base 1. The collaborating institutions used their own protocols to collect whole blood in K2EDTA tubes. Collaborator samples were shipped for TCRbeta analysis as frozen whole blood, isolated PBMCs, or DNA extracted from either sample type. The immunoSEQ Assay, a bias-controlled multiplex PCR, was used to amplify TCRbeta CDR3 regions from genomic DNA. The paper's processing steps were these. The number of nucleated cells in each sample was estimated by amplification of reference gene primers within the assay. To quantify the absolute abundance of each unique TCRbeta CDR3 rearrangement, sequence reads were collapsed and filtered. For each sample, productive Simpson clonality was calculated by taking the square root of Simpson's diversity index across productive rearrangements. This immuneACCESS table, as held by TCRdb, lists in-frame sequences with V and J called but not all clones. Of the missing ones, under half trace to an unresolved V gene in checked studies; the others have no known cause. The V and J calls and clone size were taken over from that table, and D and trimming were inferred from the DNA. Across this sample there are 370,000 or so clones, with roughly 80% seen only once. Roughly 1.2% of the sample lies in the top ten.

The specimen was peripheral blood. This clonotype was sampled from a human donor with acute or convalescent COVID-19. The donor label of this sample is uncertain. The sequence is built from TRBV5-5 and TRBJ1-4; tentative D gene TRBD1, with 6 bases matching. In nucleotides, the sequence is TGTGCCAGCAGCTTGGCACAGGGAAATGAAAAACTGTTTTTT. This gives the protein CASSLAQGNEKLFF.